Shown below are 21 T cell receptor beta chains from a single sample sequenced in a study of shared clonotypes between healthy human individuals. Sequencing was performed with immunoSEQ multiplex PCR; in TCRdb, only in-frame clones are kept and a portion is missing. The profile shows over a million clones, around 95% of them singletons. The sequenced sample consisted of naive CD4+ T cells sorted from blood. The subset was: CD45RA+ positively selected. The receptors originated from a young man in good health.

The chain employs TRBV4-1 and TRBJ2-7, with D possibly matching TRBD1 (5 bases). Trimming cost V 1 base and J 0 bases, with 10 bases left between them. This CDR3 comprises 15 residues. CDR1 and CDR2 (germline): MGHRA, YSYEKL. The CDR3 coding sequence is TGCGCCAGCAGCCAAGGAAGGGGATCCTCCTACGAGCAGTACTTC. Residues: CASSQGRGSSYEQYF.

The chain is built from TRBV19 and TRBJ2-3; D gene uncertain. The CDR3 contains 14 residues. Germline V gene lookup returns CDR1 LNHDA and CDR2 SQIVND (reference sequence). V was trimmed by 5 bases and J by 2 bases, leaving 11 bases between them. Here the CDR3 reads CASSVLSPTDTQYF. In DNA, the CDR3 is TGTGCCAGTAGTGTCCTCTCTCCCACAGATACGCAGTATTTT.

The chain links TRBV6-6 to TRBJ2-1, with 11 bases that match TRBD2. This CDR3 comprises 15 residues. Germline values: CDR1 MNHNY, CDR2 SVGAGI (reference sequence). V lost 4 bases and J lost 4; bases outside the gene matches: 3. DNA for the CDR3: TGTGCCAGCAGTTTGCTAGCGGGAGGTTACAATGAGCAGTTCTTC. This codes for CASSLLAGGYNEQFF.

The chain has TRBV18 and TRBJ1-5; 11 nucleotides agree with TRBD1. Looked up from germline, CDR1 is KGHSH and CDR2 is LQKENI. The CDR3 sequence is 14 residues long. The junction had 2 bases not matched to a gene; V was cut back by 6 bases and J by 4 bases. The CDR3 loop is CASSRDRGNQPQHF. CDR3 in DNA: TGTGCCAGCTCTAGGGACAGGGGGAATCAGCCCCAGCATTTT.

The chain couples TRBV13 to TRBJ2-2; D is possibly TRBD1 (6 bases). Trimming left V 5 bases short and J 4 bases short, with 14 bases between. In germline, CDR1 is PRHDT, CDR2 FYEKMQ (reference sequence). There are 15 residues in the CDR3. This CDR3 is CASSLPRRGTGELFF. Here the CDR3 DNA reads TGTGCCAGCAGCCTGCCTCGCAGGGGCACCGGGGAGCTGTTTTTT.

V and J are TRBV27 and TRBJ1-5; 11 nucleotides align to TRBD1. V gave up 5 bases and J gave up 5 bases; unmatched junction bases: 5. The CDR3 is 15 amino acids. CDR1 MNHEY and CDR2 SMNVEV come from the germline V gene (reference sequence). CDR3 DNA sequence: TGTGCCAGCAGTCCGGGACAGGGGGTTGATCAGCCCCAGCATTTT. The encoded protein is CASSPGQGVDQPQHF.

The V call is TRBV29-1, the J call TRBJ2-1; 8 nucleotides agree with TRBD1. The J segment lost 0 bases and the V segment lost 6 bases, leaving 10 bases of the junction unmatched. The CDR3 is made up of 16 amino acids. Germline V CDR1 and CDR2: SQVTM, ANQGSEA. DNA of the CDR3: TGCAGCGTCAAACCTCAGGGGGCAAGCTCCTACAATGAGCAGTTCTTC. Translating it yields CSVKPQGASSYNEQFF.

The chain combines TRBV15 with TRBJ2-2; 14 bases map to TRBD2. The CDR3 length is 18 residues. V lost 1 base and J lost 6; bases outside the gene matches: 7. The germline gives CDR1 LNHNV, CDR2 YYDKDF (reference sequence). The CDR3 DNA reads TGTGCCACCAGCAGAGGGGGGACTAGCGGGAGTGTGTCCGGGGAGCTGTTTTTT. Translated: CATSRGGTSGSVSGELFF.

The genes are TRBV7-6 and TRBJ1-1; no reliable D call. V dropped 0 bases and J dropped 1 base, with 9 bases sitting between them. The CDR3 consists of 15 residues. Germline V gene sequence: CDR1 SGHVS, CDR2 FNYEAQ. The CDR3 protein is CASSLADGSNTEAFF. The CDR3 nucleotides are TGTGCCAGCAGCTTAGCGGATGGGTCGAACACTGAAGCTTTCTTT.

In DNA form, the CDR3 reads TGTGCCAGCAGCTTGGCGGCGGCAGACAATCAGCCCCAGCATTTT. Translating gives CASSLAAADNQPQHF. This chain connects TRBV5-5 to TRBJ1-5; D is unclear. Germline assignment: CDR1 SGHKS and CDR2 YYEKEE (reference sequence). V was clipped by 0 bases and J by 3 bases, with 10 bases between them. The CDR3 sequence is 15 residues long. Based on the CDR3 plus reference TRBV5-5 and TRBJ1-5, the full variable domain is DAGVTQSPTHLIKTRGQQVTLRCSPISGHKSVSWYQQVLGQGPQFIFQYYEKEERGRGNFPDRFSARQFPNYSSELNVNALLLGDSALYLCASSLAAADNQPQHFGDGTRLSIL.

The chain couples TRBV4-3 to TRBJ2-7, with TRBD2 matching 8 bases. The CDR3 is 15 amino acids. Unmatched junction bases numbered 10, after V lost 1 base and J lost 8 bases. In germline, CDR1 is LGHNA, CDR2 YSLEER. The CDR3 region is CASSQGSGSASQQYF. CDR3 DNA: TGCGCCAGCAGCCAAGGAAGCGGGAGCGCTTCACAGCAGTACTTC.

The chain joins TRBV5-5 to TRBJ2-7; D is perhaps TRBD1 (6 bases). Trimming shortened V by 4 bases and J by 6 bases, and 17 bases separated the two germline ends. The CDR3 consists of 14 residues. Germline CDR1 SGHKS, CDR2 YYEKEE (reference sequence). The CDR3 loop is CASSPLDSFREQYF. The DNA for the CDR3 is TGTGCCAGCAGCCCTCTGGACAGTTTTCGCGAGCAGTACTTC.

This clone appeared once. V usage is TRBV7-9 and J usage is TRBJ2-7, with a possible D match to TRBD2 (6 bases). The CDR3 contains 15 residues. Germline V lookup: CDR1 SEHNR, CDR2 FQNEAQ (reference sequence). V lost 3 bases and J lost 0, with 12 bases in between. CDR3 protein: CASSFGEAGSYEQYF. The CDR3 DNA reads as TGTGCCAGCAGCTTTGGGGAGGCGGGCTCCTACGAGCAGTACTTC.

The genes are TRBV20-1 and TRBJ2-7; D remains unclear. CDR1 and CDR2 from the germline V gene are DFQATT and SNEGSKA (reference sequence). CDR3 length: 11 residues. Between the trimmed V and J ends, which lost 4 bases and 7 bases, there was a span of 11 bases. DNA of the CDR3: TGCAGTGCTAAGTCGGTGGAGGAGCAGTACTTC. Translated: CSAKSVEEQYF.

The chain carries TRBV9 and TRBJ1-2; no clear D gene. The germline V gene has CDR1 SGDLS and CDR2 YYNGEE. CDR3 size: 11 residues. The V gene lost 3 bases and the J gene lost 6 bases, with 6 bases spanning the gap. The CDR3 nucleotides are TGTGCCAGCAGCGAAGGAAATGGCTACACCTTC. It yields the protein CASSEGNGYTF.

The DNA of the CDR3 is TGTGCCTGGAGTAATGGAGACAATCAGCCCCAGCATTTT. This sequence encodes CAWSNGDNQPQHF. The genes are TRBV30 and TRBJ1-5; D not certain. The V gene's germline CDR1 is GTSNPN and CDR2 SVGIG (reference sequence). CDR3 size: 13 residues. Trimming removed 2 bases from V and 3 bases from J, with 8 bases in between. Using reference TRBV30 and TRBJ1-5 for the parts outside the CDR3, the full variable domain is SQTIHQWPATLVQPVGSPLSLECTVEGTSNPNLYWYRQAAGRGLQLLFYSVGIGQISSEVPQNLSASRPQDRQFILSSKKLLLSDSGFYLCAWSNGDNQPQHFGDGTRLSIL.

J is TRBJ2-7 and V is TRBV5-1, with 11 bases lining up with TRBD2. Germline loops: CDR1 SGHRS, CDR2 YFSETQ. The V and J ends lost 2 bases and 0 bases, in that order; junction bases with no gene match: 4. The CDR3 has 16 residues. The CDR3 region has the DNA TGCGCCAGCAGCTTTCAGACTAGCGGGGCCTCCTACGAGCAGTACTTC. Amino acids: CASSFQTSGASYEQYF.

V usage is TRBV7-9 and J usage is TRBJ2-7; D is possibly TRBD2 (5 bases). The CDR3 is 15 residues long. Trimming removed 2 bases at V and 5 bases at J, with 16 bases between. The V gene's germline CDR1 is SEHNR and CDR2 FQNEAQ (reference sequence). CDR3 DNA sequence: TGTGCCAGCAGCTTAAGTCAAACTAGTTCCCACGAGCAGTACTTC. It specifies CASSLSQTSSHEQYF.

This rearrangement joins TRBV19 to TRBJ2-7, with D possibly being TRBD1 or TRBD2 (5 bases each). The CDR3 totals 16 residues. V lost 2 bases and J 4 bases, leaving 18 bases between the germline ends. Germline CDR1 is LNHDA and CDR2 is SQIVND (reference sequence). The CDR3, as DNA: TGTGCCAGTAGTATACGAGGGGCCCTCCCCGATTACGAGCAGTACTTC. Encoded protein: CASSIRGALPDYEQYF.

The chain uses TRBV28 and TRBJ2-2; tentative D call: TRBD2 (8 bases). The ends were cut back, 6 bases at V and 4 bases at J, with 18 bases in the middle. This CDR3 spans 16 amino acids. Looked up from germline, CDR1 is MDHEN and CDR2 is SYDVKM. The CDR3 loop is CASSLPGRGPTGELFF. The CDR3 region has the DNA TGTGCCAGCAGCCTACCCGGGAGGGGGCCCACCGGGGAGCTGTTTTTT.

V is TRBV5-5 and J is TRBJ1-4; D may be TRBD1 (6 bases). The CDR3 spans 16 residues. Germline assignment: CDR1 SGHKS and CDR2 YYEKEE (reference sequence). Deletions cut 3 bases from V and 0 bases from J, with 12 bases between. The CDR3 protein is CASSWGDKPTNEKLFF. CDR3 bases: TGTGCCAGCAGCTGGGGGGACAAACCAACTAATGAAAAACTGTTTTTT.